This T cell receptor (beta chain) stems from a study of blood T cell repertoires in COVID-19. Authors' analysis steps: Amplification from reference gene primers served as the basis for estimated nucleated cell counts. Sequenced by immunoSEQ multiplex PCR; TCRdb stores in-frame clones only, minus some. That table furnishes V, J and clone size, whereas the DNA furnished D and trimming. The table lists a few hundred thousand clones, approximately 92% of them singletons. This CDR3 spans 14 amino acids. Germline CDR1 reads SGHTS; CDR2 reads YDEGEE. V was pared by 4 bases and J by 4 bases, with 11 bases between.

The receptor comes from a person under 35 with COVID-19, enrolled during active disease. The rearrangement joins TRBV5-8 to TRBJ2-2; TRBD1 might be the D (6 bases). The sample was peripheral blood. CDR3 sequence reads: CASSLRQATGELFF. The CDR3 bases are TGTGCCAGCAGCCTCCGACAGGCCACCGGGGAGCTGTTTTTT.